A selection of T cell receptor beta chains follows, all from one sample in a study of memory CD4+ T cells and cytomegalovirus serostatus. Sequencing was performed with immunoSEQ multiplex PCR; in TCRdb, only in-frame clones are kept and a portion is missing. The sample includes about 57,000 clones, under 80% of them seen just once. Material: memory CD4+ T cells from blood. The receptors were sampled from an adult in good health and CMV-seronegative. CDR3s include the opening cysteine and the closing phenylalanine or tryptophan.

TRBV7-2	TRBJ2-1	CASSFKRGAVNEQFF
TRBV21-1	TRBJ1-1	CASSQWSPENTEAFF
TRBV6-1	TRBJ2-7	CGTSGAPTYEQYF
TRBV7-9	TRBJ1-4	CASSLGGTNNEKLFF
TRBV6-1	TRBJ1-1	CASSDFRRESQENTEAFF
TRBV6-6	TRBJ1-5	CASNRQGLSNQPQHF
TRBV2	TRBJ1-1	CASTAAAGRNTEAFF
TRBV30	TRBJ2-7	CAWRGHTYEQYF
TRBV30	TRBJ2-7	CAWTSGSYEQYF
TRBV6-6	TRBJ2-7	CASSYSFSGGPYEQYF
TRBV28	TRBJ2-5	CASSGRDRGLEETQYF
TRBV9	TRBJ2-5	CASSPWTSGGRYQETQYF
TRBV6-1	TRBJ1-1	CATYPTRNTEAFF
TRBV9	TRBJ2-1	CASSSRTSGNEQFF
TRBV7-2	TRBJ2-3	CASSPVATGAIDTQYF
TRBV7-7	TRBJ2-5	CASSLGRMIKETQYF
TRBV7-9	TRBJ1-5	CASSLGKGGANQPQHF
TRBV28	TRBJ2-1	CASVFSGRANEQFF
TRBV5-6	TRBJ1-5	CASSFGLGQDNQPQHF
TRBV27	TRBJ1-2	CASSSSPGGYTF
TRBV27	TRBJ2-3	CASSPRTLLSGDTQYF
TRBV5-1	TRBJ1-6	CASSLRSSQNSPLHF
TRBV11-2	TRBJ2-5	CASSLLLQETQYF
TRBV5-5	TRBJ1-5	CASSLAAGGAYNQPQHF
TRBV19	TRBJ2-1	CASHTGWGEQFF
TRBV6-1	TRBJ1-2	CASSRQGLISGGYTF
TRBV19	TRBJ1-1	CASSIDLTGDTEAFF
TRBV5-1	TRBJ1-1	CASSLVQGSGTEAFF
TRBV5-5	TRBJ2-5	CASSLGVRGQRETQYF
TRBV7-9	TRBJ1-2	CASNRGGDYGYTF
TRBV2	TRBJ2-5	CASSQPTGQETQYF
TRBV6-1	TRBJ1-1	CASSDGGSNTEAFF
TRBV2	TRBJ2-1	CASSGGLAGVGEQFF
TRBV19	TRBJ1-6	CASKAGIENSPLHF
TRBV4-2	TRBJ1-2	CASSQRGVNYGYTF
TRBV5-1	TRBJ2-3	CASFPSGNYADTQYF
TRBV6-6	TRBJ2-3	CASRKRGIGTDTQYF
TRBV20-1	TRBJ2-1	CSAIGRGEQFF
TRBV7-9	TRBJ2-7	CASTPRGVREQYF
TRBV6-6	TRBJ2-6	CASSGRQGASNVLTF
TRBV4-1	TRBJ1-5	CASSLHSTGAVQPQHF
TRBV6-6	TRBJ1-2	CASSYGGIYYYGYTF
TRBV28	TRBJ2-5	CASNPTGKTQYF
TRBV20-1	TRBJ2-7	CSARDNGQYF
TRBV30	TRBJ1-5	CAWSWQGNQPQHF
TRBV19	TRBJ2-5	CASSTGLTGQETQYF
TRBV2	TRBJ2-5	CASSKGLAGRYETQYF
TRBV4-1	TRBJ1-5	CASSQDQGRAGQPQHF
TRBV6-5	TRBJ2-7	CASSYKEGGSYEQYF
TRBV4-1	TRBJ2-3	CASSQGDTDTQYF
TRBV6-6	TRBJ2-4	CASSDGERTKNIQYF
TRBV7-2	TRBJ2-3	CASSPPKRRNTQYF
TRBV5-1	TRBJ2-5	CASSLETGSQETQYF
TRBV4-1	TRBJ1-5	CASSQVGRVGGGNQPQHF
TRBV18	TRBJ1-1	CASSPRTQGDGSTEAFF
TRBV5-4	TRBJ1-5	CASSVEQDQPQHF
TRBV5-1	TRBJ2-3	CASSQGTSGRSDTQYF
TRBV13	TRBJ1-2	CASSLGRGQVGYTF
TRBV6-1	TRBJ1-2	CASTGGYGYTF
TRBV5-1	TRBJ1-2	CASSFGGEGYTF